A selection of T cell receptor beta chains follows, all from one sample in a study of shared clonotypes between healthy human individuals. Assay used: immunoSEQ multiplex PCR; TCRdb lists only in-frame clones, some missing. The sample shows more than 1.2 million clones, just under 99% of them seen only once. What was sequenced was naive CD4+ T cells sorted from blood. The receptors originated from a man aged 30 to 45 in good health. Both conserved end residues are part of each CDR3. The D gene is left open where the match is weak. A row's size may be missing; if present it is once, few, many or a size class.

TRBJ1-2	.	TRBD1	TRBV7-2	CASSTRQGPGSYGYTF	TGTGCCAGCAGCACCAGACAGGGTCCGGGATCCTATGGCTACACCTTC
TRBJ1-1	.	.	TRBV6-5	CASSSVGVLEAFF	TGTGCCAGCAGTTCGGTGGGGGTGCTTGAAGCTTTCTTT
TRBJ2-3	.	.	TRBV7-2	CASSLAPTDTQYF	TGTGCCAGCAGCTTAGCGCCCACAGATACGCAGTATTTT
TRBJ2-3	once	TRBD2	TRBV5-1	CASSYHGQGGASGRAGDTQYF	TGCGCCAGCAGCTACCATGGGCAGGGAGGTGCTAGCGGGAGAGCTGGAGATACGCAGTATTTT
TRBJ1-2	once	.	TRBV5-4	CASSLGQAVLYGYTF	TGTGCCAGCAGCTTGGGGCAGGCAGTTCTCTATGGCTACACCTTC
TRBJ2-3	.	.	TRBV18	CASSPQGGRTDTQYF	TGTGCCAGCTCACCACAGGGGGGCAGGACAGATACGCAGTATTTT
TRBJ2-1	.	.	TRBV18	CASSPPPWGYNEQFF	TGTGCCAGCTCACCACCCCCGTGGGGATACAATGAGCAGTTCTTC
TRBJ1-5	.	.	TRBV7-2	CASSLSGVPVNQPQHF	TGTGCCAGCAGCTTATCAGGAGTCCCCGTCAATCAGCCCCAGCATTTT
TRBJ2-7	.	.	TRBV15	CATSRDVGGYEQYF	TGTGCCACCAGCAGAGATGTAGGGGGATACGAGCAGTACTTC
TRBJ2-1	.	TRBD2	TRBV29-1	CSVGPPSGRRNEQFF	TGCAGCGTCGGCCCGCCTAGCGGGAGGCGAAATGAGCAGTTCTTC
TRBJ2-7	.	.	TRBV9	CASSGQGGAEEQYF	TGTGCCAGCAGCGGACAGGGCGGGGCGGAGGAGCAGTACTTC
TRBJ2-7	.	.	TRBV7-3	CASSRSGLSEQYF	TGTGCCAGCAGCCGCAGTGGGCTGTCGGAGCAGTACTTC
TRBJ2-1	once	TRBD2	TRBV28	CASYLSGLAGVGEQFF	TGTGCCAGCTACCTATCTGGGTTAGCGGGAGTTGGTGAGCAGTTCTTC
TRBJ2-2	.	.	TRBV11-3	CASSLGGLDTGELFF	TGTGCCAGCAGCTTAGGGGGTTTAGACACCGGGGAGCTGTTTTTT
TRBJ2-7	.	.	TRBV5-5	CASSMLLNEQYF	TGTGCCAGCAGCATGCTACTGAACGAGCAGTACTTC
TRBJ2-5	.	TRBD2	TRBV14	CASSQDLAGGRETQYF	TGTGCCAGCAGCCAAGATTTGGCGGGAGGGCGAGAGACCCAGTACTTC
TRBJ1-5	.	.	TRBV6-5	CASSYSGSDQPQHF	TGTGCCAGCAGTTATTCAGGGTCAGATCAGCCCCAGCATTTT
TRBJ2-7	.	.	TRBV5-4	CASSLETGFGSYEQYF	TGTGCCAGCAGCTTGGAAACAGGGTTCGGCTCCTACGAGCAGTACTTC
TRBJ1-1	.	.	TRBV11-2	CASSLVATEAFF	TGTGCCAGCAGCTTAGTCGCAACTGAAGCTTTCTTT
TRBJ2-7	.	TRBD2	TRBV7-9	CASTLGASGRWEQYF	TGTGCCAGCACCTTGGGGGCTAGCGGGAGATGGGAGCAGTACTTC
TRBJ2-3	.	.	TRBV29-1	CSVRPLALDTQYF	TGCAGCGTCCGGCCACTGGCCCTTGATACGCAGTATTTT
TRBJ2-3	.	.	TRBV11-2	CASSPSLGRGTDTQYF	TGTGCCAGCAGCCCCTCCCTAGGGCGGGGCACAGATACGCAGTATTTT
TRBJ2-5	few	TRBD2	TRBV29-1	CSVGVAGDVTQYF	TGCAGCGTTGGAGTGGCGGGAGACGTGACCCAGTACTTC
TRBJ2-3	.	.	TRBV5-1	CASSLLVGQGGTDTQYF	TGCGCCAGCAGCTTGTTGGTTGGGCAGGGAGGCACAGATACGCAGTATTTT
TRBJ2-3	.	TRBD2	TRBV10-2	CASLDVRAGGTTDTQYF	TGCGCCAGCCTCGACGTGAGAGCGGGAGGGACCACAGATACGCAGTATTTT
TRBJ2-2	.	TRBD2	TRBV7-3	CASSLTRGLAGDTGELFF	TGTGCCAGCAGCTTAACGAGAGGGTTAGCGGGAGACACCGGGGAGCTGTTTTTT
TRBJ2-1	.	.	TRBV25-1	CASVGTPNNEQFF	TGTGCCAGCGTCGGGACTCCTAACAATGAGCAGTTCTTC
TRBJ2-5	.	.	TRBV27	CASSLSITGLPRETQYF	TGTGCCAGCAGTTTATCGATTACGGGACTCCCCCGGGAGACCCAGTACTTC
TRBJ2-7	.	.	TRBV6-4	CASTPEGDEQYF	TGTGCCAGCACCCCGGAGGGGGACGAGCAGTACTTC
TRBJ2-7	.	.	TRBV5-6	CASSLVLSEQYF	TGTGCCAGCAGCTTGGTACTGTCCGAGCAGTACTTC
TRBJ2-4	.	.	TRBV15	CATSSLAARKNIQYF	TGTGCCACCAGCTCACTAGCAGCCCGAAAAAACATTCAGTACTTC
TRBJ2-7	.	TRBD2	TRBV5-4	CASSLLAGGESYEQYF	TGTGCCAGCAGCTTACTTGCGGGAGGGGAGTCCTACGAGCAGTACTTC
TRBJ2-2	.	TRBD2	TRBV10-3	CAISVGLAGPNTGELFF	TGTGCCATCAGTGTAGGGCTAGCGGGTCCGAACACCGGGGAGCTGTTTTTT
TRBJ2-1	once	TRBD2	TRBV10-3	CAVWPQIAGESGEQFF	TGTGCCGTCTGGCCCCAAATAGCGGGAGAATCGGGTGAGCAGTTCTTC
TRBJ2-1	.	.	TRBV4-2	CASSHAAKGDNNEQFF	TGTGCCAGCAGCCACGCCGCGAAAGGGGACAACAATGAGCAGTTCTTC
TRBJ2-7	.	.	TRBV10-2	CASSDPRKRGEGRIINEQYF	TGCGCCAGCAGTGACCCACGCAAGAGGGGGGAGGGCCGGATTATCAACGAGCAGTACTTC
TRBJ1-2	.	.	TRBV5-4	CASSLVFGREGYTF	TGTGCCAGCAGCTTGGTGTTTGGGCGGGAAGGCTACACCTTC
TRBJ2-5	.	TRBD2	TRBV7-8	CASSPRRLAGEETQYF	TGTGCCAGCAGCCCCAGAAGACTAGCGGGAGAAGAGACCCAGTACTTC
TRBJ2-5	.	.	TRBV11-2	CASSSPRGARGTQYF	TGTGCCAGCAGCTCCCCCAGGGGGGCCCGGGGGACCCAGTACTTC
TRBJ2-5	.	TRBD2	TRBV2	CASIKASGSMETQYF	TGTGCCAGCATTAAGGCTAGCGGGAGTATGGAGACCCAGTACTTC
TRBJ2-7	.	TRBD1	TRBV7-2	CASSLRTGVYEQYF	TGTGCCAGCAGCTTAAGGACAGGGGTCTACGAGCAGTACTTC
TRBJ2-1	.	.	TRBV28	CASSLYRAGGHNEQFF	TGTGCCAGCAGTCTTTACAGGGCCGGAGGCCACAATGAGCAGTTCTTC
TRBJ2-7	.	TRBD1	TRBV18	CASSRTGGASEQYF	TGTGCCAGCTCAAGGACAGGGGGCGCTTCCGAGCAGTACTTC